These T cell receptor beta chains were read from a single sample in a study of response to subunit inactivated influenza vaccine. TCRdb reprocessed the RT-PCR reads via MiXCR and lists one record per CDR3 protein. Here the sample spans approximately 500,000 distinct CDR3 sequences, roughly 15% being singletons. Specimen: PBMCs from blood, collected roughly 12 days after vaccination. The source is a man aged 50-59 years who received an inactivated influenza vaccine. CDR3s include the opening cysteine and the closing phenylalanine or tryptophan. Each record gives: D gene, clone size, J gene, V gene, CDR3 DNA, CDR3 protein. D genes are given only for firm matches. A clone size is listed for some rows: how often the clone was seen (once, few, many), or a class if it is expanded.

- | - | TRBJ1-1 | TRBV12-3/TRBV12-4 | TGTGCCAGCAGTTTACAGGGTCCTGAAGCTTTCTTT | CASSLQGPEAFF
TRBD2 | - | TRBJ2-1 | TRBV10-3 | TGTGCCATCCGACTAGCGGACGACAATGAGCAGTTCTTC | CAIRLADDNEQFF
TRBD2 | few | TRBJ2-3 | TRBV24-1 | TGTGCCACCAGTGACCCCGGACTAGAGGTCACAGATACGCAGTATTTT | CATSDPGLEVTDTQYF
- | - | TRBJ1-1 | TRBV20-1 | TGCTCAGGCCGGGGTATAACTGAAGCTTTCTTT | CSGRGITEAFF
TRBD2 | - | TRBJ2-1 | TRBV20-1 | TGCAGTGCTAGAGTGTCGGGCGGGAGAGCCACCTACAATGAGCAGTTCTTC | CSARVSGGRATYNEQFF
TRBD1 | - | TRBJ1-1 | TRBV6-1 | TGTGCCAGCAAAGACAGGGGGACGAACACTGAAGCTTTCTTT | CASKDRGTNTEAFF
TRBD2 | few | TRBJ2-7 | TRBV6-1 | TGTGCCAGCAGTCCTGCGGGGGGGGCCGCCTACGAGCAGTACTTC | CASSPAGGAAYEQYF
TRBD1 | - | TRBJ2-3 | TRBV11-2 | TGTGCCAGCAGCTCGGACAGGACCCCCACAGATACGCAGTATTTT | CASSSDRTPTDTQYF
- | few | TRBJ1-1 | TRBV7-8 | TGTGCCAGCAGCTTGTGGGGTGGGGAGAACACTGAAGCTTTCTTT | CASSLWGGENTEAFF
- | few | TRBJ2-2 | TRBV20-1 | TGCAGTGCTAGAGAAGGCAGGAACACCGGGGAGCTGTTTTTT | CSAREGRNTGELFF
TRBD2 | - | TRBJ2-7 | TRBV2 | TGTGCCAGCAAGGTAGCGGGGGCCTACGAGCAGTACTTC | CASKVAGAYEQYF
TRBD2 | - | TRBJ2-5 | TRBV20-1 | TGCAGTGCTAGACCTAGCGGAGAGACCCAGTACTTC | CSARPSGETQYF
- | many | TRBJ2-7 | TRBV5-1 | TGTGCCAGCAGCGGGGGACAGGGTTACGAGCAGTACTTC | CASSGGQGYEQYF
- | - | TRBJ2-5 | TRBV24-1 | TGTGCCACCAGTGATTTCGGCAGTCAAGAGACCCAGTACTTC | CATSDFGSQETQYF
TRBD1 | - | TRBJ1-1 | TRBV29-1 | TGCAGCGCCAGGACAGGGAATTCGAACACTGAAGCTTTCTTT | CSARTGNSNTEAFF